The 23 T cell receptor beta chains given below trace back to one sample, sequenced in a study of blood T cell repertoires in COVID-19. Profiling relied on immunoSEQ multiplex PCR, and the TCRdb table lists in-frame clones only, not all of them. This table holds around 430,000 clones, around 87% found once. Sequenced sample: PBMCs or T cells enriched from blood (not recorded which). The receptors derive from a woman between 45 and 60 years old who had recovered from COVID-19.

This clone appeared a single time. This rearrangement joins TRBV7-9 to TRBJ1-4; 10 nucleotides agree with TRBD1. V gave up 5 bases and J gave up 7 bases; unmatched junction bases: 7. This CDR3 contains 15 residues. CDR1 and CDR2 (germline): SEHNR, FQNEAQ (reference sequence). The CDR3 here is CASSHPRDRGEKLFF. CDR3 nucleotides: TGTGCCAGCAGCCACCCCCGGGACAGGGGTGAAAAACTGTTTTTT.

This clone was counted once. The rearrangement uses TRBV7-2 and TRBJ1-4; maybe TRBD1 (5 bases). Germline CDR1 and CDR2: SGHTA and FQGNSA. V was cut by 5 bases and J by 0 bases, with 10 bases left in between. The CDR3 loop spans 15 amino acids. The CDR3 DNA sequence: TGTGCCAGCAGCCTTGACAGTGCAACTAATGAAAAACTGTTTTTT. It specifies CASSLDSATNEKLFF. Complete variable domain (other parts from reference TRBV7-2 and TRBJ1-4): GAGVSQSPSNKVTEKGKDVELRCDPISGHTALYWYRQSLGQGLEFLIYFQGNSAPDKSGLPSDRFSAERTGGSVSTLTIQRTQQEDSAVYLCASSLDSATNEKLFFGSGTQLSVL.

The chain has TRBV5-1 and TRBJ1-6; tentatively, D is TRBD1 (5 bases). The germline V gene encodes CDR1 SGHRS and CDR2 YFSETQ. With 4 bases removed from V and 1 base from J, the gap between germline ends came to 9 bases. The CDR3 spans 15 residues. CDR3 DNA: TGCGCCAGCAGCGTAGGGGATTCCTATAATTCACCCCTCCACTTT. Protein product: CASSVGDSYNSPLHF.

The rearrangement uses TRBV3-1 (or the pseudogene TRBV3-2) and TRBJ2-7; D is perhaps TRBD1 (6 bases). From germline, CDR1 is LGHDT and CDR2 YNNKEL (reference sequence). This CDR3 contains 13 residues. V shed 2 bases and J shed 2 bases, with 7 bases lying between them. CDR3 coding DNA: TGTGCCAGCAGCCAAACAGGGCCCTACGAGCAGTACTTC. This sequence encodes CASSQTGPYEQYF.

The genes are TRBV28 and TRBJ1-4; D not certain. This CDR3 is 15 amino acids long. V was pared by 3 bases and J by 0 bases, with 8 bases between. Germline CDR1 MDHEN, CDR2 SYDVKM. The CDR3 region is CASSFWGATNEKLFF. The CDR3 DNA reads TGTGCCAGCAGTTTTTGGGGAGCAACTAATGAAAAACTGTTTTTT.

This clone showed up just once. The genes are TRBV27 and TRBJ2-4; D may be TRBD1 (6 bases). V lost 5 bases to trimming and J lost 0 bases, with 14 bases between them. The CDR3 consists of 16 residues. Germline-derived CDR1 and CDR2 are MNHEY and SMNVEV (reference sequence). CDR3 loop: CASSLDRSIAKNIQYF. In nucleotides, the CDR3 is TGTGCCAGCAGTCTGGACAGATCCATAGCCAAAAACATTCAGTACTTC.

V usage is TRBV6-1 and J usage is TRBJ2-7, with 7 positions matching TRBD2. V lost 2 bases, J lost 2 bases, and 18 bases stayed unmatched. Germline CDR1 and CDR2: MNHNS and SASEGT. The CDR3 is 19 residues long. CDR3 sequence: CASSELGGWRRTGAYEQYF. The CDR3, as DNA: TGTGCCAGCAGTGAATTGGGGGGGTGGCGGCGGACTGGAGCCTACGAGCAGTACTTC.

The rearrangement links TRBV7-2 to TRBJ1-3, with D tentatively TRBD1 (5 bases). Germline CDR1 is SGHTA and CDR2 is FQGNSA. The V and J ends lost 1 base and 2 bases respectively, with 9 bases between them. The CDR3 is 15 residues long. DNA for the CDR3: TGTGCCAGCAGCTTAGAAGTAGGGGCTGGAAACACCATATATTTT. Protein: CASSLEVGAGNTIYF.

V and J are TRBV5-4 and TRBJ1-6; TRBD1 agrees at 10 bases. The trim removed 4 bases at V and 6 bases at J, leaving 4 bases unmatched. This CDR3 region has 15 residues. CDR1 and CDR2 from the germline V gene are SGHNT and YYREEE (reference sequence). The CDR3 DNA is TGTGCCAGCAGCCCGGGACAGGGGATTAATTCACCCCTCCACTTT. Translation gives CASSPGQGINSPLHF. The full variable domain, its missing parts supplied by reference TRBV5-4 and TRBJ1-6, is ETGVTQSPTHLIKTRGQQVTLRCSSQSGHNTVSWYQQALGQGPQFIFQYYREEENGRGNFPPRFSGLQFPNYSSELNVNALELDDSALYLCASSPGQGINSPLHFGNGTRLTVT.

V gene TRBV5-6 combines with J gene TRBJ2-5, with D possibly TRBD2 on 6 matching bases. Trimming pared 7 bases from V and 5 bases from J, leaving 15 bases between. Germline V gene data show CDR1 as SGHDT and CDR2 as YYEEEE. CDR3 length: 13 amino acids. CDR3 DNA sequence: TGTGCCAGCTGCCCCGGCGGGACGGAGACCCAGTACTTC. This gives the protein CASCPGGTETQYF.

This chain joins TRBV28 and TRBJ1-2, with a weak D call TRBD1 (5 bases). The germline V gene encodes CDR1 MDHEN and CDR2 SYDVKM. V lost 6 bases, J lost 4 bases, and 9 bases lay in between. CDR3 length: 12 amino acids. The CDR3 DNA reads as TGTGCCAGCAGGGGCAGGGTCTATGGCTACACCTTC. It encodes CASRGRVYGYTF.

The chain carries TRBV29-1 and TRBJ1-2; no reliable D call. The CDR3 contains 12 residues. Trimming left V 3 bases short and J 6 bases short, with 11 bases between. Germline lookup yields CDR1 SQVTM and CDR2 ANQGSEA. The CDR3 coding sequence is TGCAGCGTTGAGGGAGGGAGGGATGGCTACACCTTC. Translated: CSVEGGRDGYTF.

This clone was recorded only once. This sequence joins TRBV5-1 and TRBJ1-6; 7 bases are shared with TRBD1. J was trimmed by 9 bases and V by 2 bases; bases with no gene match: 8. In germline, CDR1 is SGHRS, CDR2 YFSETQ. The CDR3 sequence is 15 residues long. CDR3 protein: CASSLYRGEGSPLHF. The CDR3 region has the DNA TGCGCCAGCAGCTTATACAGGGGCGAGGGTTCACCCCTCCACTTT.

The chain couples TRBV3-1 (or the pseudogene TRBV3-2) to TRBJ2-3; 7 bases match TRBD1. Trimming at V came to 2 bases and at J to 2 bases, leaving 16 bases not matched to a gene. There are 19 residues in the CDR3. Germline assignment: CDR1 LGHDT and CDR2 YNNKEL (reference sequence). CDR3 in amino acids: CASSQQTRKGAPHTDTQYF. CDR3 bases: TGTGCCAGCAGCCAACAGACGAGAAAGGGGGCCCCCCACACAGATACGCAGTATTTT.

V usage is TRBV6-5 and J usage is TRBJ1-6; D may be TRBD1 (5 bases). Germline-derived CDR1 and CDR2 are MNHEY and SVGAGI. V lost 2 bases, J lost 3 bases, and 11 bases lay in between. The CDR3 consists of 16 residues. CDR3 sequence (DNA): TGTGCCAGCAGTTACCACACAGGCGGCTATAATTCACCCCTCCACTTT. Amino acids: CASSYHTGGYNSPLHF.

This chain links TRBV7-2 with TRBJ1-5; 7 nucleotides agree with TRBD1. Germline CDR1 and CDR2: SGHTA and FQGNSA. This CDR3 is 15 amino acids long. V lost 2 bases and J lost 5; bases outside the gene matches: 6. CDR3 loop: CASSLTRDSYQPQHF. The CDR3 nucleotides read TGTGCCAGCAGCTTAACCCGGGACAGCTATCAGCCCCAGCATTTT. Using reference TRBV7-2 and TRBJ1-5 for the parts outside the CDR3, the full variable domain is GAGVSQSPSNKVTEKGKDVELRCDPISGHTALYWYRQSLGQGLEFLIYFQGNSAPDKSGLPSDRFSAERTGGSVSTLTIQRTQQEDSAVYLCASSLTRDSYQPQHFGDGTRLSIL.

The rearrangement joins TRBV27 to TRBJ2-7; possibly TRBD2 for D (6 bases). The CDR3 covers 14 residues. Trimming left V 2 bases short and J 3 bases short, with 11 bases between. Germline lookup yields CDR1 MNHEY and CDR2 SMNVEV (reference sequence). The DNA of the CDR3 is TGTGCCAGCAGTTTAAAGGTGGAGGGCTACGAGCAGTACTTC. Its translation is CASSLKVEGYEQYF.

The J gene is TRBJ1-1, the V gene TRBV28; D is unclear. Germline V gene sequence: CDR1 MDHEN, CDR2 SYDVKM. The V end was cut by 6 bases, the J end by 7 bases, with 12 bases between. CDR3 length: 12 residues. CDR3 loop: CASSQTGGEAFF. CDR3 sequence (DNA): TGTGCCAGCAGCCAAACCGGTGGTGAAGCTTTCTTT.

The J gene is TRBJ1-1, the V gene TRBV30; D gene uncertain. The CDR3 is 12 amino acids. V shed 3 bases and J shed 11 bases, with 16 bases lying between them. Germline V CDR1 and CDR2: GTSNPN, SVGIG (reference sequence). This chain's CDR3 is CAWSFLRATAFF. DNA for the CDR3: TGTGCCTGGAGCTTCCTGAGGGCTACGGCTTTCTTT.

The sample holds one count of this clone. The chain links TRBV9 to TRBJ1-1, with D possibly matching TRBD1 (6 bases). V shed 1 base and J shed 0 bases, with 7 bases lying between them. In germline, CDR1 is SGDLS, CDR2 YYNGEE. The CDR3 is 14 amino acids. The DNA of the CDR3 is TGTGCCAGCAGCGTACAGGGGATGAACACTGAAGCTTTCTTT. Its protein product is CASSVQGMNTEAFF.

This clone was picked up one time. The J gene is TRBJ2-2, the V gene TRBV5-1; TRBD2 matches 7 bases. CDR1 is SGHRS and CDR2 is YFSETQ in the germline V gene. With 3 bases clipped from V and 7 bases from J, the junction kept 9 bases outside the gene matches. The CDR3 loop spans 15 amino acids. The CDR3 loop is CASSSRDYGIGELFF. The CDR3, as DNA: TGCGCCAGCAGCTCGCGGGACTACGGGATCGGGGAGCTGTTTTTT.

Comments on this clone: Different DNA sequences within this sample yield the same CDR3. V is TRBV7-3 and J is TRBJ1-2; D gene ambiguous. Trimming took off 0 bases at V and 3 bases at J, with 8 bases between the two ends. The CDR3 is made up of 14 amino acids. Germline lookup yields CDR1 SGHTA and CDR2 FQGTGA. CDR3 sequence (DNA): TGTGCCAGCAGCTTAACTGCGGGCGACTATGGCTACACCTTC. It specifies CASSLTAGDYGYTF. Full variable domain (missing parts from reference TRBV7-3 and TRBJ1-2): GAGVSQTPSNKVTEKGKYVELRCDPISGHTALYWYRQSLGQGPEFLIYFQGTGAADDSGLPNDRFFAVRPEGSVSTLKIQRTERGDSAVYLCASSLTAGDYGYTFGSGTRLTVV.

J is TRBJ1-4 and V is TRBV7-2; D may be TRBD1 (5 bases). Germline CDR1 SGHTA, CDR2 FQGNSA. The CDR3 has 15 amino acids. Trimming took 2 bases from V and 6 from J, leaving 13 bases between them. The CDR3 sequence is CASSLSAGADEKLFF. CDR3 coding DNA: TGTGCCAGCAGCTTATCGGCTGGGGCGGATGAAAAACTGTTTTTT.